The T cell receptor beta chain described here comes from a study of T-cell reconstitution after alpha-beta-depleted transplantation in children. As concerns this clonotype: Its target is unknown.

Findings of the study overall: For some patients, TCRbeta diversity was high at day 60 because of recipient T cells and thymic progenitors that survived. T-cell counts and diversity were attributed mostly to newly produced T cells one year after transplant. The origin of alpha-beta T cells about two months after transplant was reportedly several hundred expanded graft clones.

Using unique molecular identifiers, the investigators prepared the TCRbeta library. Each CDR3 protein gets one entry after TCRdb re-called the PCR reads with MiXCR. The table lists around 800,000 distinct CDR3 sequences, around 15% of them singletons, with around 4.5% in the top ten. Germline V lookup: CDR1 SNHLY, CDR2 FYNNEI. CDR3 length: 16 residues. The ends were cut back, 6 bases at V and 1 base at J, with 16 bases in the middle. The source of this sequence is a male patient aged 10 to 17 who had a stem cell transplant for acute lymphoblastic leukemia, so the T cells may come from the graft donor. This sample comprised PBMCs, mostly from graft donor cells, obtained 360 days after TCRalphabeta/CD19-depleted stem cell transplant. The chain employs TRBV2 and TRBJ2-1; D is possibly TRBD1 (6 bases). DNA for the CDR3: TGTGCCAGCAGCTCGGGCGGTAGGGGGTCCTACAATGAGCAGTTCTTC. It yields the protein CASSSGGRGSYNEQFF.